This record concerns one T cell receptor (beta chain) sequence. The RNA input was roughly 0.45 to 1 ug, and it was reverse transcribed with random hexamers. TCRdb passed the immunoSEQ multiplex PCR reads through MiXCR, listing each CDR3 protein once. The repertoire consists of about 140,000 distinct CDR3 sequences, with 95% occurring once and the leading ten covering 0.13% to 0.15%. The record originates from a study of CD8 T cells in Susac syndrome. The CDR3 consists of 15 residues. V dropped 4 bases and J dropped 4; count of bases not matched to a gene: 7. Germline assignment: CDR1 SGDLS and CDR2 YYNGEE.

This clonotype was obtained from a human donor with Susac syndrome. The source material was CD4+ T cells from PBMCs. This sequence joins TRBV9 and TRBJ2-5; 10 bases line up with TRBD1. In DNA, the CDR3 is TGTGCCAGCAGCCAAGGGGACAGGGGTTTAGAGACCCAGTACTTC. It specifies CASSQGDRGLETQYF.